The TCR beta chain under discussion was sequenced for a study of shared clonotypes between healthy human individuals. TCRdb's copy holds only in-frame clones and misses some; the assay was immunoSEQ multiplex PCR. The sample records a few million clones, over 85% being singletons. The V gene's germline CDR1 is ENHRY and CDR2 SYGVKD. The CDR3 is 15 amino acids. Trimming removed 0 bases at V and 0 bases at J, with 6 bases between. The sequence came from a man between 18 and 29 years old in good health. This chain joins TRBV10-3 and TRBJ1-5; D not certain. Material: naive CD4+ T cells sorted from blood. Documented subset: CD45RA+ positively selected. The DNA for the CDR3 is TGTGCCATCAGTGAGTCGAGAGATAGCAATCAGCCCCAGCATTTT. Protein sequence: CAISESRDSNQPQHF.